What follows describes a single T cell receptor (beta chain). In germline, CDR1 is MNHEY, CDR2 SVGEGT. The CDR3 has 14 residues. V was shortened by 6 bases and J by 7 bases, with 18 bases between the two germline ends. This sample is drawn from a study of blood T cell repertoires in COVID-19. Looking at the study overall: COVID-19 samples collected from the United States, Italy and Spain covered acute and convalescent phases. From T cells, B-cell-depleted T cells, or PBMCs came the material, which was cDNA or gDNA.

Per the authors' pipeline: Reference gene primer amplification in the assay estimated nucleated cell counts. Assay used: immunoSEQ multiplex PCR; TCRdb lists only in-frame clones, some missing. That table furnishes V, J and clone size, whereas the DNA furnished D and trimming. The table includes about 170,000 clones, 88% detected once. The genes are TRBV6-2 or TRBV6-3 and TRBJ1-2, with D possibly being TRBD1 (5 bases). The specimen was peripheral blood. The TCR comes from a man aged 55 to 70 with acute or convalescent COVID-19. CDR3 DNA: TGTGCCAGCAGCCAGCACCAGGGTCAGGGTGGCTACACCTTC. Translated, it gives CASSQHQGQGGYTF.